These 4 T cell receptor delta chains share one sample of origin, sequenced in a study of γδ T cells in repeated Plasmodium falciparum infection. Flow sorting of PBMC yielded separate Vgamma9/Vdelta2+ and Vdelta2-negative gammadelta T cell populations for bulk repertoire analysis. TCRdb repeated clone calling on the multiplex PCR reads with CATT. The sample has 90,000 or so delta-chain clones; 0.75% to 1% are singletons. Sequencing was done on a sample of gamma-delta T cells from blood. Every receptor here comes from a pool of human donors (malaria-infected and uninfected, not separated).

With regard to this clone: TCRdb assigns this DNA the protein of a much larger clone, which departs from its translation at residue 8; this likely reflects a read error, and the protein shown comes from translating the DNA. J is TRDJ1 and V is TRDV2, with D maybe TRDD3 (5 bases). TCRdb lists no J gene, so it was determined here by aligning the DNA to germline. This CDR3 region has 18 residues. Germline CDR1 reads GEAIGNYY; CDR2 reads EKD. Trimming left V 1 base short and J 5 bases short, with 25 bases between. DNA for the CDR3: TGTGCCTGTGACACGGTAGGAGATGTGCAAGGATATCCGGATAAACTCATCTTT. Translating gives CACDTVGDVQGYPDKLIF.

The table lists this clone with a few counts. Only one base separates this from a far larger clonotype, so it likely reflects a read error. This same CDR3 is encoded by further DNA sequences in the sample. This sequence joins TRDV2 and TRDJ1; a possible D gene is TRDD3 (6 bases). V dropped 4 bases and J dropped 2 bases, with 28 bases sitting between them. CDR1 and CDR2 (germline): GEAIGNYY, EKD. CDR3 size: 19 residues. This CDR3 reads CACEPLLGDKKNSTDKLIF. CDR3 DNA sequence: TGTGCCTGTGAACCCCTACTGGGAGATAAAAAGAATTCGACCGATAAACTCATCTTT.

This clone was recorded a few times. TCRdb's listed protein matches a much larger clone and diverges from this DNA's translation at residue 5, likely through a read error; the protein shown comes from the DNA. The chain combines TRDV2 with TRDJ1, with 10 bases identical to TRDD3. The germline CDR1 and CDR2 sequences are GEAIGNYY and EKD. This CDR3 has 19 amino acids. The V gene end was trimmed by 7 bases and the J gene end by 0 bases; junction bases not matched to a gene: 19. CDR3 DNA: TGTGCCTGCGACGCCCGACTACGCTGGGGGATAAACTACACCGATAAACTCATCTTT. Encoded protein: CACDARLRWGINYTDKLIF.

In regard to this clone: TCRdb's protein, taken from a much larger clone, differs from this DNA's translation at residue 18, likely owing to a read error; the protein displayed comes from the DNA. The chain joins TRDV1 to TRDJ1, with TRDD3 matching over 10 bases. Germline CDR1 reads TSWWSYY; CDR2 reads QGS. This CDR3 has 23 residues. Trimming took 3 bases from V and 5 from J; bases not matched to a gene: 30. The CDR3: CALGDGYGAHPKNRGIRADKLIF. The CDR3, as DNA: TGTGCTCTTGGGGACGGTTACGGTGCGCATCCTAAAAATCGGGGGATACGCGCTGATAAACTCATCTTT.